The clone carrying this T cell receptor beta chain showed up just a few times. The antigen is not known. These data originate in a study of beta chain features in type 1 diabetes. This CDR3 comprises 12 residues. Germline CDR1 is SQVTM and CDR2 is ANQGSEA. The V and J ends lost 7 bases and 6 bases respectively, with 16 bases between them. Study findings and constraints: Moderately but significantly shorter TCRB CDR3s were found in Type 1 diabetes patients in all four CD4+ subsets. The study notes PCR might favor shorter templates equally in patients and controls.

Of the isolated RNA, all was reverse transcribed, and so the sequenced material was expressed TCRB transcripts. Naive, central memory and regulatory T cell samples averaged about 3.5 million reads. Generated by immunoSEQ multiplex PCR, the TCRdb table keeps only in-frame clones and is missing some. The sample has around 340,000 clones, approximately 8.2% seen once. CD45RO/CCR7/CD25/CD127/CD95/CD27 sorting isolated CD4+ naive, central memory, regulatory and stem cell-like memory cells. This chain uses TRBV29-1 with TRBJ2-7; possible D gene TRBD1, 5 bases. The TCR sequence derives from a woman aged 18-29 years in good health. Sequencing was performed on central memory CD4+ T cells from blood. CDR3 nucleotides: TGCAGCGGCCTAAGGGGTTCCGGCGAGCAGTACTTC. Amino acids: CSGLRGSGEQYF.